One sample yielded the 25 T cell receptor beta chains listed below, sequenced in a study of cytomegalovirus exposure and HLA in healthy donors. The PCR had 60 Vbeta and 13 Jbeta primers. Produced via immunoSEQ multiplex PCR; TCRdb's table is partial and in-frame only. Of approximately 100,000 clones in the sample, about four fifths were seen once. The specimen was PBMCs. The receptors here all came from a middle-aged woman in good health and CMV-seronegative.

The chain recombines TRBV6-5 with TRBJ2-1, with a possible D match to TRBD2 (6 bases). Germline CDR1 and CDR2: MNHEY and SVGAGI. V was pared by 2 bases and J by 0 bases, with 8 bases between. CDR3 size: 15 residues. The CDR3 sequence: CASSYGGTSYNEQFF. DNA for the CDR3: TGTGCCAGCAGTTACGGGGGGACCTCCTACAATGAGCAGTTCTTC.

The DNA of the CDR3 is TGTGCCAGCAGCTCGCGGGGAATGGACAAAAACATTCAGTACTTC. It translates to CASSSRGMDKNIQYF. The V and J genes are TRBV7-9 and TRBJ2-4, with a possible D match to TRBD2 (6 bases). Trimming pared 4 bases from V and 3 bases from J, leaving 13 bases between. The V gene's germline CDR1 is SEHNR and CDR2 FQNEAQ (reference sequence). The CDR3 totals 15 residues. The full variable domain, rest sourced from reference TRBV7-9 and TRBJ2-4, is DTGVSQNPRHKITKRGQNVTFRCDPISEHNRLYWYRQTLGQGPEFLTYFQNEAQLEKSRLLSDRFSAERPKGSFSTLEIQRTEQGDSAMYLCASSSRGMDKNIQYFGAGTRLSVL.

CDR3 sequence (DNA): TGTGCCAGTAGTATGGAGACAGCAAAAGTCTATGGCTACACCTTC. As protein: CASSMETAKVYGYTF. The chain couples TRBV19 to TRBJ1-2, with a tentative D call TRBD1 (5 bases). V shed 3 bases and J shed 4 bases, with 15 bases lying between them. There are 15 residues in the CDR3. Germline-derived CDR1 and CDR2 are LNHDA and SQIVND (reference sequence).

The sample holds one count of this clone. The V gene is TRBV7-3, the J gene TRBJ2-1; TRBD2 aligns across 9 bases. Germline V gene sequence: CDR1 SGHTA, CDR2 FQGTGA. V shed 1 base and J 9 bases; nucleotides not matched to a gene: 10. The CDR3 extends over 16 amino acids. For the CDR3, the DNA is TGTGCCAGCAGCTTAAGCGGGAGGGCCGGGGTAGGTGAGCAGTTCTTC. This gives the protein CASSLSGRAGVGEQFF.

The chain carries TRBV10-3 and TRBJ1-3, with a tentative D call TRBD1 (6 bases). V lost 10 bases and J 0 bases, leaving 16 bases between the germline ends. The germline gives CDR1 ENHRY, CDR2 SYGVKD. The CDR3 totals 15 residues. DNA for the CDR3: TGTGCCACCGGCGGGGGACAACTCTCTGGAAACACCATATATTTT. Translated: CATGGGQLSGNTIYF.

This chain uses TRBV15 with TRBJ2-2, with no clear D. The CDR3 runs 14 residues. Trimming pared 5 bases from V and 3 bases from J, leaving 10 bases between. Looked up from germline, CDR1 is LNHNV and CDR2 is YYDKDF (reference sequence). CDR3 nucleotides: TGTGCCACCAGCCCGCAAGTAGACACCGGGGAGCTGTTTTTT. The encoded protein is CATSPQVDTGELFF.

This clone showed up just a few times. The rearrangement joins TRBV28 to TRBJ2-2; 11 bases agree with TRBD1. From germline, CDR1 is MDHEN and CDR2 SYDVKM. This CDR3 spans 14 amino acids. The trim removed 6 bases at V and 6 bases at J, leaving 3 bases unmatched. This CDR3 reads CASRGTGGSGELFF. DNA for the CDR3: TGTGCCAGCAGGGGGACAGGGGGGTCCGGGGAGCTGTTTTTT.

This chain links TRBV9 with TRBJ2-5; TRBD2 matches 7 bases. Germline-derived CDR1 and CDR2 are SGDLS and YYNGEE. The ends lost 4 bases at V and 4 bases at J; junction bases unmatched: 10. The CDR3 runs 15 residues. Written as DNA, the CDR3 is TGTGCCAGCAGCAAAGATAGCGGGCGGGGAGAGACCCAGTACTTC. Translating it yields CASSKDSGRGETQYF. The full variable domain, with the rest looked up from reference TRBV9 and TRBJ2-5, is DSGVTQTPKHLITATGQRVTLRCSPRSGDLSVYWYQQSLDQGLQFLIQYYNGEERAKGNILERFSAQQFPDLHSELNLSSLELGDSALYFCASSKDSGRGETQYFGPGTRLLVL.

The genes are TRBV19 and TRBJ2-1; D perhaps matches TRBD1 (5 bases). The CDR3 contains 13 residues. Trimming removed 2 bases at V and 10 bases at J, with 12 bases between. In germline, CDR1 is LNHDA, CDR2 SQIVND (reference sequence). CDR3 in DNA: TGTGCCAGTAGTATAAGTGGGGCAGCGGAGCAGTTCTTC. It specifies CASSISGAAEQFF.

The rearrangement links TRBV18 to TRBJ1-5; TRBD1 matches at 7 bases. J gave up 2 bases and V 4 bases, and 2 bases lay outside the gene matches. This CDR3 comprises 14 residues. Germline V lookup: CDR1 KGHSH, CDR2 LQKENI. The CDR3 DNA follows: TGTGCCAGCTCACTCGGACAGGGCAATCAGCCCCAGCATTTT. As protein: CASSLGQGNQPQHF. Based on the CDR3 plus reference TRBV18 and TRBJ1-5, the full variable domain is NAGVMQNPRHLVRRRGQEARLRCSPMKGHSHVYWYRQLPEEGLKFMVYLQKENIIDESGMPKERFSAEFPKEGPSILRIQQVVRGDSAAYFCASSLGQGNQPQHFGDGTRLSIL.

This chain joins TRBV7-9 and TRBJ1-1; maybe TRBD1 (5 bases). Trimming shortened V by 0 bases and J by 12 bases, and 11 bases separated the two germline ends. Germline V lookup: CDR1 SEHNR, CDR2 FQNEAQ (reference sequence). The CDR3 extends over 12 amino acids. CDR3: CASSLAGRETFF. The CDR3 DNA is TGTGCCAGCAGCTTAGCGGGGCGGGAGACTTTCTTT.

The chain links TRBV5-1 to TRBJ2-7; D might be TRBD1 (6 bases). The CDR3 consists of 15 residues. The germline V gene has CDR1 SGHRS and CDR2 YFSETQ. The V and J ends lost 0 bases and 0 bases respectively, with 10 bases between them. CDR3 protein: CASSLEGVVSYEQYF. The CDR3 nucleotides read TGCGCCAGCAGCTTGGAGGGGGTGGTCTCCTACGAGCAGTACTTC.

Only a few counts were recorded for this clone. The genes are TRBV19 and TRBJ1-2; TRBD1 might be the D (6 bases). Deletions cut 7 bases from V and 8 bases from J, with 26 bases between. The CDR3 covers 16 residues. Germline assignment: CDR1 LNHDA and CDR2 SQIVND (reference sequence). CDR3 protein: CASNKNSRDTGRGYTF. The DNA of the CDR3 is TGTGCCAGTAACAAAAATTCTCGGGACACTGGTCGGGGCTACACCTTC.

In its sample, this clone was seen once. V and J are TRBV28 and TRBJ2-5, with D perhaps TRBD2 (5 bases). The J call may be in error: the DNA end matches TRBJ2-7 better. The V gene's germline CDR1 is MDHEN and CDR2 SYDVKM. The CDR3 has 16 residues. In DNA, the CDR3 is TGTGCCAGCGGATTTGATGGGTCGGGGAGCTCCTACGAGCAGTACTTC. Its protein is CASGFDGSGSSYEQYF.

V is TRBV7-3 and J is TRBJ2-2; 8 positions match TRBD2. Trimming removed 0 bases from V and 1 base from J; junction bases left unmatched: 10. The CDR3 spans 19 residues. Germline values: CDR1 SGHTA, CDR2 FQGTGA. The CDR3 region is CASSLTARVAGKNTGELFF. The DNA for the CDR3 is TGTGCCAGCAGCTTAACGGCGAGGGTAGCGGGGAAGAACACCGGGGAGCTGTTTTTT. Using reference TRBV7-3 and TRBJ2-2 for the parts outside the CDR3, the full variable domain is GAGVSQTPSNKVTEKGKYVELRCDPISGHTALYWYRQSLGQGPEFLIYFQGTGAADDSGLPNDRFFAVRPEGSVSTLKIQRTERGDSAVYLCASSLTARVAGKNTGELFFGEGSRLTVL.

This rearrangement joins TRBV2 to TRBJ1-5; D possibly corresponds to TRBD1 (5 bases). This CDR3 is built from 13 residues. Germline CDR1 and CDR2: SNHLY and FYNNEI. The ends were cut back, 3 bases at V and 11 bases at J, with 14 bases in the middle. For the CDR3, the DNA is TGTGCCAGCAGTGACCATCCCGGGGGGGCCCAGCATTTT. It codes for CASSDHPGGAQHF.

The rearrangement joins TRBV6-6 to TRBJ2-1, with 7 positions matching TRBD1. CDR1 and CDR2 from the germline V gene are MNHNY and SVGAGI (reference sequence). This CDR3 region has 13 residues. The V gene end was trimmed by 2 bases and the J gene end by 9 bases; junction bases not matched to a gene: 4. CDR3 sequence reads: CASSYVRGSEQFF. As DNA, the CDR3 is TGTGCCAGCAGTTACGTCAGGGGGAGTGAGCAGTTCTTC.

The CDR3 reads CASSMIASGRREQYF. The CDR3, as DNA: TGTGCCAGCAGTATGATAGCTAGCGGGAGACGCGAGCAGTACTTC. The chain joins TRBV27 to TRBJ2-7; 10 bases align to TRBD2. From germline, CDR1 is MNHEY and CDR2 SMNVEV (reference sequence). J gave up 6 bases and V 5 bases, and 10 bases lay outside the gene matches. The length of the CDR3 is 15 residues.

The CDR3 loop is CASSDRSINEKLFF. CDR3 sequence (DNA): TGTGCCAGCAGTGATCGGTCAATAAATGAAAAACTGTTTTTT. The chain links TRBV6-1 to TRBJ1-4; no firm D call. There are 14 residues in the CDR3. Germline V gene sequence: CDR1 MNHNS, CDR2 SASEGT. V was clipped by 3 bases and J by 5 bases, with 10 bases between them.

The chain carries TRBV14 and TRBJ2-1; 11 nucleotides align to TRBD2. Germline CDR1 SGHDN, CDR2 FVKESK. Germline trimming cut 0 bases from V and 0 bases from J; bases unmatched to any gene: 10. The CDR3 consists of 20 residues. The CDR3 spells CASSQDRSSGGWSSYNEQFF. CDR3 coding DNA: TGTGCCAGCAGCCAAGATCGATCTAGCGGGGGGTGGAGCTCCTACAATGAGCAGTTCTTC.

The genes are TRBV27 and TRBJ1-2; maybe TRBD1 (5 bases). The CDR3 totals 13 residues. V was pared by 3 bases and J by 4 bases, with 9 bases between. Germline V gene sequence: CDR1 MNHEY, CDR2 SMNVEV (reference sequence). This chain's CDR3 is CASSLGGLYGYTF. DNA of the CDR3: TGTGCCAGCAGTTTGGGGGGTCTCTATGGCTACACCTTC.

This clone was seen only a few times. The chain has TRBV10-3 and TRBJ1-4; TRBD1 agrees at 7 bases. The ends lost 6 bases at V and 6 bases at J; junction bases unmatched: 7. Germline V gives CDR1 ENHRY, CDR2 SYGVKD. The CDR3 consists of 14 residues. The CDR3 loop reads CAISPRQGDEKLFF. The CDR3 coding sequence is TGTGCCATCAGCCCTAGACAGGGAGATGAAAAACTGTTTTTT.

Regarding this clone: The germline gene is not matched at one end of the junction; a read error may be the cause. The V and J genes are TRBV6-1 and TRBJ1-6; weak D call: TRBD1 (6 bases). The CDR3 consists of 19 residues. The germline V gene encodes CDR1 MNHNS and CDR2 SASEGT. This CDR3 reads CASREDRLPRSSYNSPLHF. The CDR3 DNA is TGTGCCAGCAGAGAAGACAGGTTACCCCGGAGCTCCTATAATTCACCCCTCCACTTT.

V gene TRBV15 combines with J gene TRBJ2-3, with 10 bases matching TRBD2. This CDR3 spans 16 amino acids. V was pared by 0 bases and J by 3 bases, with 3 bases of the junction left unmatched. Germline CDR1 LNHNV, CDR2 YYDKDF (reference sequence). CDR3 DNA sequence: TGTGCCACCAGCAGAGATAGACTAGCGGGTACAGATACGCAGTATTTT. Encoded protein: CATSRDRLAGTDTQYF. The full variable domain, rest sourced from reference TRBV15 and TRBJ2-3, is DAMVIQNPRYQVTQFGKPVTLSCSQTLNHNVMYWYQQKSSQAPKLLFHYYDKDFNNEADTPDNFQSRRPNTSFCFLDIRSPGLGDTAMYLCATSRDRLAGTDTQYFGPGTRLTVL.

The rearrangement uses TRBV7-2 and TRBJ1-2; 9 positions match TRBD1. V lost 5 bases to trimming and J lost 2 bases; unmatched junction nucleotides: 9. The germline V gene encodes CDR1 SGHTA and CDR2 FQGNSA. The CDR3 consists of 16 residues. The CDR3 sequence: CASSQPPGTGNYGYTF. The DNA of the CDR3 is TGTGCCAGCAGCCAACCTCCCGGGACAGGGAACTATGGCTACACCTTC.